This T cell receptor beta chain emerged from a study of blood T cells in healthy people across ages. Whole-study findings and limits: Naive CD4+ cells and diversity were both higher in long-lived donors than in aged donors.

V shed 3 bases and J shed 5 bases, with 14 bases lying between them. The CDR3 has 14 amino acids. Germline V CDR1 and CDR2: MDHEN, SYDVKM. Using a J-beta primer mix together with a sample-barcoded 5' primer, a second PCR was run for about 6 to 12 cycles. Each cDNA molecule was tagged by a template-switch adaptor that had 12 random nucleotides. TCRdb used MiXCR to reprocess the 5' RACE reads, holding one entry per CDR3 protein. The table includes about 1.4 million distinct CDR3 sequences, approximately 60% detected once. Note on this clonotype: Its specificity is unknown.

This receptor was taken from a man aged 18-30 years in good health. The sample taken for sequencing was blood. The genes are TRBV28 and TRBJ2-7; either TRBD1 or TRBD2 may supply D (5 bases each). The CDR3 reads CASSFRGTENEQYF. The CDR3 DNA is TGTGCCAGCAGTTTTCGAGGGACCGAGAACGAGCAGTACTTC.